The 29 T cell receptor beta chains listed next were all sequenced from one sample in a study of cytotoxic CD8 clonotypes in ibrutinib-treated CLL. Only in-frame clones appear in the TCRdb table, and some are missing; sequencing was by immunoSEQ multiplex PCR. The table includes some 140,000 clones, approximately 90% detected once. The sequences come from PBMCs, collected after 12 months of ibrutinib treatment. Source of these receptors: a human donor with chronic lymphocytic leukemia.

This chain joins TRBV27 and TRBJ2-7; a weak D match, TRBD2 (6 bases). The germline V and J ends were trimmed by 5 bases and 4 bases, with 15 bases remaining between them. The germline V gene encodes CDR1 MNHEY and CDR2 SMNVEV (reference sequence). The CDR3 spans 14 residues. CDR3 residues: CASSGSGLQYEQYF. Here the CDR3 DNA reads TGTGCCAGCAGTGGCTCGGGACTTCAATACGAGCAGTACTTC.

The rearrangement links TRBV19 to TRBJ1-1; no reliable D call. The V gene lost 6 bases and the J gene lost 0 bases, with 11 bases spanning the gap. The CDR3 length is 14 residues. CDR1 is LNHDA, CDR2 SQIVND, per germline (reference sequence). The CDR3: CASSPSGLNTEAFF. The CDR3 coding sequence is TGTGCCAGTAGCCCCTCCGGACTGAACACTGAAGCTTTCTTT.

The chain couples TRBV6-4 to TRBJ1-1, with D unclear. The CDR3 is 14 residues long. From germline, CDR1 is MRHNA and CDR2 SNTAGT. Trimming removed 6 bases from V and 1 base from J, with 12 bases in between. The CDR3 region has the DNA TGTGCCAGCAGGGACCGATGGCAGAACACTGAAGCTTTCTTT. The encoded protein is CASRDRWQNTEAFF.

The chain carries TRBV9 and TRBJ1-3; 7 bases are shared with TRBD1. The CDR3 loop spans 16 amino acids. CDR1 SGDLS and CDR2 YYNGEE come from the germline V gene. V dropped 3 bases and J dropped 0; count of bases not matched to a gene: 6. The CDR3 nucleotides are TGTGCCAGCAGCGCCGACAGGGCCGACTCTGGAAACACCATATATTTT. Amino acid sequence: CASSADRADSGNTIYF.

V usage is TRBV11-2 and J usage is TRBJ2-7; a possible D gene is TRBD1 (6 bases). CDR1 is SGHAT and CDR2 is FQNNGV in the germline V gene. The CDR3 runs 12 residues. V was pared by 5 bases and J by 4 bases, with 9 bases between. The CDR3 DNA is TGTGCCAGCAGCACGACAGGTTACGAGCAGTACTTC. It codes for CASSTTGYEQYF.

The gene calls are TRBV28 and TRBJ1-2; D ambiguous. This CDR3 contains 14 residues. The V and J ends lost 7 bases and 6 bases respectively, with 18 bases between them. Germline CDR1 is MDHEN and CDR2 is SYDVKM. Here the CDR3 DNA reads TGTGCCAGCACCGAAGTCGCGGCAGTTAATGGCTACACCTTC. Protein sequence: CASTEVAAVNGYTF.

The chain links TRBV7-6 to TRBJ1-4; 8 bases align to TRBD1. V shed 3 bases, J shed 5 bases, and the junction held 14 bases outside the gene matches. The germline gives CDR1 SGHVS, CDR2 FNYEAQ. The CDR3 is 18 amino acids. CDR3 in amino acids: CASSFTPGQAKPNEKLFF. CDR3 coding DNA: TGTGCCAGCAGCTTCACTCCGGGACAGGCGAAACCCAATGAAAAACTGTTTTTT.

The CDR3 sequence: CASRVSGTGRETQYF. Written as DNA, the CDR3 is TGTGCCAGCAGAGTATCCGGGACAGGGAGAGAGACCCAGTACTTC. The chain joins TRBV13 to TRBJ2-5, with 9 bases that match TRBD1. CDR1 and CDR2 (germline): PRHDT, FYEKMQ (reference sequence). CDR3 length: 15 residues. V lost 6 bases, J lost 4 bases, and 9 bases stayed unmatched.

This clone has just one count. The chain recombines TRBV4-1 with TRBJ2-2; a possible D gene is TRBD1 (6 bases). This CDR3 comprises 14 residues. With 1 base removed from V and 6 bases from J, the gap between germline ends came to 9 bases. Germline CDR1 and CDR2: MGHRA and YSYEKL. In DNA, the CDR3 is TGCGCCAGCAGCCAAGTTGAGGGGGCCGGGGAGCTGTTTTTT. Protein sequence: CASSQVEGAGELFF.

As concerns this clone: Other DNA sequences in the same sample also yield this CDR3. The V and J genes are TRBV29-1 and TRBJ2-6; D perhaps matches TRBD1 (5 bases). Germline V lookup: CDR1 SQVTM, CDR2 ANQGSEA. The CDR3 has 13 residues. The V gene lost 6 bases and the J gene lost 1 base, with 7 bases spanning the gap. The CDR3 coding sequence is TGCAGCGTCAGGGAATCTGGGGCCAACGTCCTGACTTTC. As protein: CSVRESGANVLTF.

The chain combines TRBV11-3 with TRBJ1-1, with D uncertain. CDR3 length equals 13 residues. CDR1 and CDR2 from the germline V gene are SGHNT and YENEEA. V lost 6 bases, J lost 4 bases, and 12 bases lay in between. The CDR3 here is CASSQHPSTEAFF. DNA for the CDR3: TGTGCCAGCAGTCAACACCCGTCCACTGAAGCTTTCTTT.

The V and J genes are TRBV4-2 and TRBJ2-1; 9 bases align to TRBD2. The germline gives CDR1 LGHNA, CDR2 YNFKEQ. The CDR3 consists of 21 residues. The V segment lost 0 bases and the J segment 1 base; nucleotides outside the gene matches: 16. In DNA, the CDR3 is TGTGCCAGCAGCCAAGAAACTTGGCGGGGAGTAGCGGGAGAGTCCTACAATGAGCAGTTCTTC. This sequence encodes CASSQETWRGVAGESYNEQFF.

The CDR3 is CASSSHTGRGGYTF. CDR3 nucleotides: TGTGCCAGCAGTTCCCACACAGGGAGGGGTGGCTACACCTTC. V usage is TRBV6-5 and J usage is TRBJ1-2; TRBD1 is a possible D gene (6 bases). This CDR3 is 14 amino acids long. The germline V and J ends were trimmed by 4 bases and 7 bases, with 16 bases remaining between them. Germline CDR1 reads MNHEY; CDR2 reads SVGAGI.

The chain joins TRBV5-4 to TRBJ1-5, with TRBD1 identical over 7 bases. The CDR3 spans 14 residues. CDR1 is SGHNT, CDR2 YYREEE, per germline (reference sequence). V was clipped by 4 bases and J by 3 bases; unmatched bases: 4. The CDR3 region is CASSQQGNNQPQHF. CDR3 nucleotides: TGTGCCAGCAGCCAACAGGGGAACAATCAGCCCCAGCATTTT.

The rearrangement uses TRBV7-2 and TRBJ2-3; no clear D. Germline loops: CDR1 SGHTA, CDR2 FQGNSA. This CDR3 is 14 amino acids long. With 0 bases removed from V and 2 bases from J, the gap between germline ends came to 6 bases. CDR3 sequence: CASSLAKNTDTQYF. CDR3 bases: TGTGCCAGCAGCTTAGCGAAGAACACAGATACGCAGTATTTT.

The rearrangement links TRBV2 to TRBJ2-2; D uncertain. This CDR3 has 14 residues. Looked up from germline, CDR1 is SNHLY and CDR2 is FYNNEI. Between the trimmed V and J ends, which lost 7 bases and 1 base, there was a span of 10 bases. The chain's CDR3 is CASKESENTGELFF. For the CDR3, the DNA is TGTGCCAGCAAGGAATCCGAGAACACCGGGGAGCTGTTTTTT.

The chain joins TRBV10-3 to TRBJ2-1; D uncertain. The length of the CDR3 is 14 residues. The germline V and J ends were trimmed by 7 bases and 0 bases, with 10 bases remaining between them. Germline V gene sequence: CDR1 ENHRY, CDR2 SYGVKD. The CDR3 is CAITRTNSYNEQFF. The CDR3 nucleotides read TGTGCCATCACCCGAACTAACTCCTACAATGAGCAGTTCTTC.

V and J are TRBV9 and TRBJ2-7, with TRBD2 matching 9 bases. The trim removed 0 bases at V and 6 bases at J, leaving 4 bases unmatched. Germline V gives CDR1 SGDLS, CDR2 YYNGEE. This CDR3 spans 14 amino acids. CDR3 protein: CASSVGQREAEQYF. The CDR3 DNA reads as TGTGCCAGCAGCGTAGGTCAGCGGGAGGCCGAGCAGTACTTC.

The V and J genes are TRBV23-1 and TRBJ1-2; 8 positions agree with TRBD1. TRBV23-1 is an ORF, and what it does is uncertain. The CDR3 contains 13 residues. V lost 4 bases and J lost 8; bases outside the gene matches: 6. CDR3 in amino acids: CASSPDRGDGYTF. CDR3 nucleotides: TGCGCCAGCAGTCCCGACAGGGGTGACGGCTACACCTTC.

The CDR3 DNA follows: TGTGCCAGCAGTGGGTCAGCGAACACTGAAGCTTTCTTT. Translating it yields CASSGSANTEAFF. J is TRBJ1-1 and V is TRBV27, with no clear D. The CDR3 loop spans 13 amino acids. Deletions cut 5 bases from V and 1 base from J, with 8 bases between. The V gene's germline CDR1 is MNHEY and CDR2 SMNVEV (reference sequence).

The chain recombines TRBV7-9 with TRBJ2-7; D gene ambiguous. CDR3 length: 16 residues. Germline CDR1 reads SEHNR; CDR2 reads FQNEAQ (reference sequence). V was trimmed by 5 bases and J by 7 bases, leaving 24 bases between them. CDR3 sequence reads: CASSPSPGPSTSEQYF. CDR3 sequence (DNA): TGTGCCAGCAGCCCCTCCCCCGGCCCCTCTACGAGTGAGCAGTACTTC.

The rearrangement uses TRBV5-5 and TRBJ2-1, with D maybe TRBD1 (6 bases). V gave up 4 bases and J gave up 7 bases, with 9 bases separating them. CDR1 and CDR2 from the germline V gene are SGHKS and YYEKEE (reference sequence). The CDR3 length is 12 residues. In DNA form, the CDR3 reads TGTGCCAGCAGCCCGACAGGAAATGAGCAGTTCTTC. Protein product: CASSPTGNEQFF.

The chain links TRBV28 to TRBJ2-7, with D possibly being TRBD2 (5 bases). V was cut by 7 bases and J by 3 bases, with 19 bases left in between. The CDR3 is 15 residues long. Germline CDR1 MDHEN, CDR2 SYDVKM. The CDR3, as DNA: TGTGCCAGCACCATTAGCAGAGGGAGTTTCTACGAGCAGTACTTC. Its protein is CASTISRGSFYEQYF.

This chain joins TRBV20-1 and TRBJ2-1; no reliable D call. The germline CDR1 and CDR2 sequences are DFQATT and SNEGSKA (reference sequence). This CDR3 is 10 amino acids long. Trimming pared 5 bases from V and 8 bases from J, leaving 7 bases between. In DNA, the CDR3 is TGCAGTGCTCCACCACATGAGCAGTTCTTC. Its translation: CSAPPHEQFF.

This chain links TRBV28 with TRBJ2-7; D unclear. Between the trimmed V and J ends, which lost 1 base and 1 base, there was a span of 2 bases. The germline V gene has CDR1 MDHEN and CDR2 SYDVKM. The CDR3 runs 12 residues. This CDR3 is CASSLYSYEQYF. In nucleotides, the CDR3 is TGTGCCAGCAGTTTATATTCCTACGAGCAGTACTTC.

The chain has TRBV27 and TRBJ1-2; D unclear. CDR3 length: 12 residues. V lost 5 bases, J lost 4 bases, and 8 bases lay in between. The germline V gene encodes CDR1 MNHEY and CDR2 SMNVEV (reference sequence). CDR3 in amino acids: CASSPGPYGYTF. CDR3 sequence (DNA): TGTGCCAGCAGTCCCGGACCCTATGGCTACACCTTC.

This chain links TRBV18 with TRBJ2-5, with 12 positions matching TRBD2. Per the germline V gene, CDR1 is KGHSH and CDR2 is LQKENI. The length of the CDR3 is 16 residues. V shed 3 bases, J shed 6 bases, and the junction held 8 bases outside the gene matches. CDR3 region: CASSPRLAGDVKTQYF. CDR3 bases: TGTGCCAGCTCACCCCGACTAGCGGGAGATGTAAAGACCCAGTACTTC.

The CDR3 sequence is CASSPPGFGANVLTF. The CDR3, as DNA: TGTGCCAGCAGCCCGCCAGGGTTCGGGGCCAACGTCCTGACTTTC. The V and J genes are TRBV11-3 and TRBJ2-6; the D gene is possibly TRBD1 (5 bases). From germline, CDR1 is SGHNT and CDR2 YENEEA. V lost 5 bases, J lost 4 bases, and 12 bases lay in between. The CDR3 is 15 amino acids.

This sequence joins TRBV11-2 and TRBJ2-1; D gene unclear. CDR3 size: 15 residues. Trimming left V 1 base short and J 4 bases short, with 11 bases between. Germline lookup yields CDR1 SGHAT and CDR2 FQNNGV. The CDR3 loop reads CASSLGYSAYNEQFF. In DNA, the CDR3 is TGTGCCAGCAGCTTAGGTTATTCGGCTTACAATGAGCAGTTCTTC. Full variable domain (outside the CDR3, taken from reference TRBV11-2 and TRBJ2-1): EAGVAQSPRYKIIEKRQSVAFWCNPISGHATLYWYQQILGQGPKLLIQFQNNGVVDDSQLPKDRFSAERLKGVDSTLKIQPAKLEDSAVYLCASSLGYSAYNEQFFGPGTRLTVL.